What follows are 27 T cell receptor beta chains derived from one specimen sequenced in a study of cytomegalovirus exposure and HLA in healthy donors. Vbeta (60) and Jbeta (13) primers were used in the PCR. TCRdb's copy holds only in-frame clones and misses some; the assay was immunoSEQ multiplex PCR. Among roughly 38,000 clones listed, more than 90% were seen once. Sequencing used PBMCs. These receptors came from a woman aged 18 to 35 in good health and CMV-seronegative.

This chain links TRBV5-1 with TRBJ2-5, with 8 positions matching TRBD2. CDR3 length: 16 amino acids. Germline V gives CDR1 SGHRS, CDR2 YFSETQ. With 0 bases clipped from V and 5 bases from J, the junction kept 9 bases outside the gene matches. The chain's CDR3 is CASSLAGTRPSETQYF. For the CDR3, the DNA is TGCGCCAGCAGCTTGGCCGGGACTAGGCCTTCGGAGACCCAGTACTTC.

This clone has only one observation. V usage is TRBV11-2 and J usage is TRBJ2-3; 8 bases are a match to TRBD2. The CDR3 runs 15 residues. CDR1 and CDR2 from the germline V gene are SGHAT and FQNNGV. The trim removed 4 bases at V and 2 bases at J, leaving 5 bases unmatched. The CDR3 is CASSSPGGNTDTQYF. In nucleotides, the CDR3 is TGTGCCAGCAGCTCCCCGGGGGGGAACACAGATACGCAGTATTTT.

This sequence joins TRBV6-5 and TRBJ2-4; 8 bases match TRBD2. The germline gives CDR1 MNHEY, CDR2 SVGAGI. V lost 4 bases to trimming and J lost 1 base; unmatched junction nucleotides: 6. This CDR3 contains 16 residues. CDR3 nucleotides: TGTGCCAGCAGTTCTAGGACTAGCCGGGCCAAAAACATTCAGTACTTC. Translation gives CASSSRTSRAKNIQYF.

The CDR3 nucleotides are TGTGCCAGCAGTTTAGTGGGACAGGGAGAGACCCAGTACTTC. As protein: CASSLVGQGETQYF. This chain connects TRBV27 to TRBJ2-5, with TRBD1 identical over 9 bases. Germline V lookup: CDR1 MNHEY, CDR2 SMNVEV (reference sequence). The CDR3 spans 14 residues. V trimming: 2 bases; J trimming: 4 bases; junction bases outside the gene matches: 2.

This chain joins TRBV4-3 and TRBJ2-3; D call uncertain. CDR1 is LGHNA and CDR2 is YSLEER in the germline V gene. There are 14 residues in the CDR3. V was pared by 1 base and J by 0 bases, with 5 bases between. The CDR3 protein is CASSQVGSTDTQYF. Written as DNA, the CDR3 is TGCGCCAGCAGCCAAGTCGGGAGCACAGATACGCAGTATTTT.

This clone has a single count. The V and J genes are TRBV5-1 and TRBJ1-1; a possible D gene is TRBD1 (5 bases). The length of the CDR3 is 13 residues. Germline V gives CDR1 SGHRS, CDR2 YFSETQ. The ends were cut back, 4 bases at V and 0 bases at J, with 7 bases in the middle. CDR3 residues: CASSATVNTEAFF. As DNA, the CDR3 is TGCGCCAGCAGCGCGACAGTGAACACTGAAGCTTTCTTT.

The V gene is TRBV7-6, the J gene TRBJ2-7; D is perhaps TRBD2 (5 bases). Deletions cut 5 bases from V and 7 bases from J, with 21 bases between. This CDR3 has 15 amino acids. Germline CDR1 is SGHVS and CDR2 is FNYEAQ. The CDR3, as DNA: TGTGCCAGCAGCCCTGATACTTGGGCTTCGGGAGAGCAGTACTTC. Amino acid sequence: CASSPDTWASGEQYF.

CDR3 coding DNA: TGTGCCAGCAGTTTTGGTAGCGGGAGTACAGATACGCAGTATTTT. Protein sequence: CASSFGSGSTDTQYF. The genes are TRBV27 and TRBJ2-3; TRBD2 matches at 9 bases. Germline V gene lookup returns CDR1 MNHEY and CDR2 SMNVEV (reference sequence). The CDR3 runs to 15 residues. After removal of 3 bases from V and 3 bases from J, the junction contained 4 bases not matched to a gene.

The chain carries TRBV9 and TRBJ2-5, with D tentatively TRBD1 (6 bases). The ends were cut back, 4 bases at V and 7 bases at J, with 14 bases in the middle. CDR1 is SGDLS, CDR2 YYNGEE, per germline. The CDR3 runs 13 residues. The CDR3 region is CASSPRTEGTQYF. CDR3 bases: TGTGCCAGCAGCCCCCGGACAGAAGGGACCCAGTACTTC.

The genes are TRBV7-3 and TRBJ2-1; 7 bases are a match to TRBD1. CDR1 SGHTA and CDR2 FQGTGA come from the germline V gene. The V gene end was trimmed by 0 bases and the J gene end by 6 bases; junction bases not matched to a gene: 2. The CDR3 has 14 amino acids. CDR3 protein: CASSLTRDSNEQFF. The CDR3 DNA sequence: TGTGCCAGCAGCTTAACTAGGGACAGCAATGAGCAGTTCTTC.

This clone showed up just a few times. The rearrangement uses TRBV5-1 and TRBJ2-3, with 15 positions matching TRBD2. The CDR3 extends over 17 amino acids. V was pared by 4 bases and J by 4 bases, with 7 bases of the junction left unmatched. Germline V lookup: CDR1 SGHRS, CDR2 YFSETQ. CDR3 residues: CASSPRTSGRVPDTQYF. The CDR3 bases are TGCGCCAGCAGCCCGAGGACTAGCGGGAGGGTTCCAGATACGCAGTATTTT.

The rearrangement links TRBV5-1 to TRBJ2-7, with 10 positions matching TRBD1. J gave up 2 bases and V 5 bases, and 13 bases lay outside the gene matches. The CDR3 spans 17 residues. Germline assignment: CDR1 SGHRS and CDR2 YFSETQ. CDR3 sequence: CASSRYGGGTGAYEQYF. The CDR3 DNA follows: TGCGCCAGCAGTCGGTATGGGGGGGGGACAGGGGCCTACGAGCAGTACTTC.

V and J are TRBV7-2 and TRBJ1-2, with D hard to call. Trimming took 2 bases from V and 0 from J, leaving 10 bases between them. Germline V lookup: CDR1 SGHTA, CDR2 FQGNSA. The CDR3 extends over 15 amino acids. CDR3 sequence (DNA): TGTGCCAGCAGCTTAAATATCGGTTCTAACTATGGCTACACCTTC. This translates into CASSLNIGSNYGYTF.

The chain recombines TRBV7-2 with TRBJ2-5, with a weak D call TRBD2 (5 bases). The CDR3 totals 13 residues. The V gene's germline CDR1 is SGHTA and CDR2 FQGNSA. V lost 6 bases, J lost 5 bases, and 13 bases lay in between. As DNA, the CDR3 is TGTGCCAGCAGGCACGGGGTAGGGGAGACCCAGTACTTC. It encodes CASRHGVGETQYF.

The chain is built from TRBV10-3 and TRBJ2-7; D perhaps matches TRBD1 (6 bases). In germline, CDR1 is ENHRY, CDR2 SYGVKD. Trimming took 2 bases from V and 6 from J, leaving 8 bases between them. The CDR3 is 12 residues long. CDR3 sequence: CAISETGTEQYF. The CDR3 DNA reads TGTGCCATCAGTGAGACAGGGACCGAGCAGTACTTC.

This rearrangement joins TRBV6-1 to TRBJ2-3; 7 positions match TRBD2. CDR3 length: 15 residues. Germline CDR1 and CDR2: MNHNS and SASEGT. The trim removed 0 bases at V and 4 bases at J, leaving 4 bases unmatched. CDR3 region: CASSEAASGSDTQYF. In nucleotides, the CDR3 is TGTGCCAGCAGTGAAGCAGCTAGCGGCTCAGATACGCAGTATTTT.

The CDR3 spells CASSEGAGPVYNEQFF. The DNA of the CDR3 is TGTGCCAGCAGTGAAGGAGCGGGACCCGTCTACAATGAGCAGTTCTTC. J is TRBJ2-1 and V is TRBV6-1; 7 bases map to TRBD2. Unmatched junction bases numbered 6, after V lost 1 base and J lost 3 bases. The CDR3 length is 16 residues. The germline V gene has CDR1 MNHNS and CDR2 SASEGT.

The J gene is TRBJ2-1, the V gene TRBV7-3; 11 bases line up with TRBD2. V was clipped by 5 bases and J by 8 bases; unmatched bases: 8. The CDR3 extends over 15 amino acids. Germline-derived CDR1 and CDR2 are SGHTA and FQGTGA. The CDR3 DNA is TGTGCCAGCAGCCGCGGGACTAGCGGTGTCGATGAGCAGTTCTTC. Amino acids: CASSRGTSGVDEQFF.

This chain uses TRBV5-8 with TRBJ1-5, with 8 bases matching TRBD1. From germline, CDR1 is SGHTS and CDR2 YDEGEE. The ends lost 4 bases at V and 2 bases at J; junction bases unmatched: 14. The CDR3 runs to 18 residues. CDR3 coding DNA: TGTGCCAGCAGCGGGGGACAGGCGGGGATTTTGGGCAATCAGCCCCAGCATTTT. Translation: CASSGGQAGILGNQPQHF.

The chain carries TRBV27 and TRBJ2-1; 13 nucleotides match TRBD2. This CDR3 comprises 18 residues. The J segment lost 5 bases and the V segment lost 5 bases, leaving 12 bases of the junction unmatched. Germline loops: CDR1 MNHEY, CDR2 SMNVEV (reference sequence). The CDR3 region is CASSTYRGLAGENNEQFF. DNA for the CDR3: TGTGCCAGCAGTACATACCGTGGACTAGCGGGAGAGAACAATGAGCAGTTCTTC.

The CDR3 region is CASSVALGDLRAGEKLFF. In DNA, the CDR3 is TGTGCCAGCAGCGTAGCGTTGGGGGACCTTCGGGCGGGAGAAAAACTGTTTTTT. This chain connects TRBV9 to TRBJ1-4, with D possibly matching TRBD1 (5 bases). The V gene's germline CDR1 is SGDLS and CDR2 YYNGEE. Between the trimmed V and J ends, which lost 0 bases and 8 bases, there was a span of 23 bases. The CDR3 is made up of 18 amino acids.

V usage is TRBV6-1 and J usage is TRBJ2-7, with 14 nucleotides matching TRBD2. The CDR3 sequence is 15 residues long. V was clipped by 3 bases and J by 6 bases; unmatched bases: 4. Germline CDR1 and CDR2: MNHNS and SASEGT. CDR3 DNA sequence: TGTGCCAGCAGTGAGGGGACTAGCGGGAGTAGCGAGCAGTACTTC. This sequence encodes CASSEGTSGSSEQYF.

The V and J genes are TRBV7-9 and TRBJ2-3; D not resolved. Trimming stripped 6 bases from V and 3 bases from J, with 4 bases between. Germline loops: CDR1 SEHNR, CDR2 FQNEAQ (reference sequence). The CDR3 is 11 residues long. The DNA for the CDR3 is TGTGCCAGCAGTAGAACAGATACGCAGTATTTT. It is translated as CASSRTDTQYF.

The V call is TRBV9, the J call TRBJ2-1, with 9 bases identical to TRBD1. The V gene's germline CDR1 is SGDLS and CDR2 YYNGEE. V dropped 2 bases and J dropped 10; count of bases not matched to a gene: 10. The CDR3 consists of 15 residues. CDR3 residues: CASSVEGQGLNEQFF. In DNA form, the CDR3 reads TGTGCCAGCAGCGTGGAGGGACAGGGTTTGAACGAGCAGTTCTTC.

The V gene is TRBV7-9, the J gene TRBJ2-4, with D perhaps matching TRBD1 (6 bases). This CDR3 has 15 amino acids. Trimming took 7 bases from V and 8 from J, leaving 21 bases between them. CDR1 is SEHNR and CDR2 is FQNEAQ in the germline V gene (reference sequence). The CDR3 region has the DNA TGTGCCAGCACCGAGGCCAGGGGAAAGGGAGACATTCAGTACTTC. Its protein is CASTEARGKGDIQYF.

The rearrangement joins TRBV19 to TRBJ1-5; D gene unclear. V shed 3 bases and J shed 0 bases, with 9 bases lying between them. The CDR3 has 15 residues. Germline V gene lookup returns CDR1 LNHDA and CDR2 SQIVND (reference sequence). CDR3 loop: CASSMAEGSNQPQHF. In nucleotides, the CDR3 is TGTGCCAGTAGTATGGCAGAGGGTAGCAATCAGCCCCAGCATTTT.

The rearrangement joins TRBV5-4 to TRBJ2-2; no clear D. The CDR3 consists of 14 residues. Between the trimmed V and J ends, which lost 4 bases and 3 bases, there was a span of 10 bases. Looked up from germline, CDR1 is SGHNT and CDR2 is YYREEE (reference sequence). The CDR3 is CASSPSRDTGELFF. CDR3 nucleotide sequence: TGTGCCAGCAGCCCGTCCCGGGACACCGGGGAGCTGTTTTTT.